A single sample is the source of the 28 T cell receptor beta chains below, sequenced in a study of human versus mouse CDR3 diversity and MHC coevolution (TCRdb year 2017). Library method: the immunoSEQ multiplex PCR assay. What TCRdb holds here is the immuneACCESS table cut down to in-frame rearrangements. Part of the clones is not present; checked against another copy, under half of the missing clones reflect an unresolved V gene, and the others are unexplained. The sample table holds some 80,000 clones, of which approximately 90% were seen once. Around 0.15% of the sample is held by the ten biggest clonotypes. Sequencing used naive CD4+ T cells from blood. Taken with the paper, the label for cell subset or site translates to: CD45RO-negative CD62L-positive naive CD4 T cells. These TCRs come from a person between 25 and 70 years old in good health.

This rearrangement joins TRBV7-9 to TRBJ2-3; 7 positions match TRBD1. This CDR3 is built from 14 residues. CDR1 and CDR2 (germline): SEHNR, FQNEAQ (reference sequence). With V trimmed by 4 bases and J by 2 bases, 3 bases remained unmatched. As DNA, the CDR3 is TGTGCCAGCAGCTCGACAGGGCACACAGATACGCAGTATTTT. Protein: CASSSTGHTDTQYF.

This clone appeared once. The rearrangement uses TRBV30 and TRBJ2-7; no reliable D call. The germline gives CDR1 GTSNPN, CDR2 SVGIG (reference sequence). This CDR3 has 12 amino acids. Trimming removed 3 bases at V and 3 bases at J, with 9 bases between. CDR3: CAWSFSNYEQYF. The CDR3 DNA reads TGTGCCTGGAGCTTTAGCAACTACGAGCAGTACTTC.

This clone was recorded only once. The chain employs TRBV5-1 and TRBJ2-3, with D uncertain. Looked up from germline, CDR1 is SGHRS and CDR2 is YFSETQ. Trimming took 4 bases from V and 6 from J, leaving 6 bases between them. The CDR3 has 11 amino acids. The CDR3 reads CASSRMDTQYF. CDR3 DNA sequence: TGCGCCAGCAGCCGTATGGATACGCAGTATTTT.

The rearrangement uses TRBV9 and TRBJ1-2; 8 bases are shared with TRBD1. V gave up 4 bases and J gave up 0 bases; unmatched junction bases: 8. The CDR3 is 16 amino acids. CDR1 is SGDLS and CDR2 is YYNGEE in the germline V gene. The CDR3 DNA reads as TGTGCCAGCAGCCTACAGGGGGGGAAAGCTAACTATGGCTACACCTTC. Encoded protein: CASSLQGGKANYGYTF.

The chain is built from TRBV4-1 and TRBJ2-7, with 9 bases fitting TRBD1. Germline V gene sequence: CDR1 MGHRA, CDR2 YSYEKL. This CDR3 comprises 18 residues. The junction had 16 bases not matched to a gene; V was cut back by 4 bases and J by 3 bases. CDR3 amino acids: CASSPSGGRRGQGYEQYF. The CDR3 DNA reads TGCGCCAGCAGCCCTTCCGGAGGGAGGAGGGGACAGGGCTACGAGCAGTACTTC.

The CDR3, as DNA: TGTGCCAGCAGTTACTACAGGGGGCGTGAAAAACTGTTTTTT. Protein sequence: CASSYYRGREKLFF. The rearrangement links TRBV6-5 to TRBJ1-4; TRBD1 aligns across 9 bases. Germline V lookup: CDR1 MNHEY, CDR2 SVGAGI. Losses at the gene ends were 1 base for V and 7 bases for J; bases not matched to a gene: 1. CDR3 length: 14 residues.

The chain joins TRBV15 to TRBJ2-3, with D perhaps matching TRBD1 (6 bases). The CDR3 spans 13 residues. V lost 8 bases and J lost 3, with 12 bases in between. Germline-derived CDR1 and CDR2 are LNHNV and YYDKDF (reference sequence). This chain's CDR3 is CATHKGGTDTQYF. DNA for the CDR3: TGTGCCACCCACAAAGGGGGAACAGATACGCAGTATTTT.

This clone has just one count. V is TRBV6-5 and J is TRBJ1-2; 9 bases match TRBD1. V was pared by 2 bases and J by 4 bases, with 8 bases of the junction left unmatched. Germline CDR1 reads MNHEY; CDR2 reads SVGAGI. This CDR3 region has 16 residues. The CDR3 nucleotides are TGTGCCAGCAGTTACGGAAGGACAGGGGTGACCTATGGCTACACCTTC. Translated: CASSYGRTGVTYGYTF.

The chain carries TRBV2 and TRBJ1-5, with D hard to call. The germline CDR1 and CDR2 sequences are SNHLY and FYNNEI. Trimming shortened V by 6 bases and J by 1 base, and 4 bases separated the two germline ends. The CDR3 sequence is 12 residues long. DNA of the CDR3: TGTGCCAGCAGGTTAAGCAATCAGCCCCAGCATTTT. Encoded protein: CASRLSNQPQHF.

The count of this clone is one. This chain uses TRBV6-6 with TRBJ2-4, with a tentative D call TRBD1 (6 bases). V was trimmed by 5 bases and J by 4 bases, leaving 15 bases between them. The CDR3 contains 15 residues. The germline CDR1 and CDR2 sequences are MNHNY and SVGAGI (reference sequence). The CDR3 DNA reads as TGTGCCAGCAGTCGGGACATTGGAGTTAAAAACATTCAGTACTTC. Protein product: CASSRDIGVKNIQYF.

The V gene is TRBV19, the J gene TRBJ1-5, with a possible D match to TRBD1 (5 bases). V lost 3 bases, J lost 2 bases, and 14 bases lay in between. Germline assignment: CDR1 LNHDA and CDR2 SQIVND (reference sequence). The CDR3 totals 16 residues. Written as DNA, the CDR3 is TGTGCCAGTAGTATCCTGCAGGGAAAAGGCAATCAGCCCCAGCATTTT. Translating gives CASSILQGKGNQPQHF.

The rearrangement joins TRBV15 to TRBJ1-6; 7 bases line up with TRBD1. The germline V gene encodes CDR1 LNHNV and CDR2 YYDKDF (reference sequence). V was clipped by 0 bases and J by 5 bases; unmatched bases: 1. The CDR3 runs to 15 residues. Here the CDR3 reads CATSREDRDNSPLHF. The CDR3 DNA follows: TGTGCCACCAGCAGAGAAGACAGGGATAATTCACCCCTCCACTTT. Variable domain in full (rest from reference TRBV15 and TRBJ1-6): DAMVIQNPRYQVTQFGKPVTLSCSQTLNHNVMYWYQQKSSQAPKLLFHYYDKDFNNEADTPDNFQSRRPNTSFCFLDIRSPGLGDTAMYLCATSREDRDNSPLHFGNGTRLTVT.

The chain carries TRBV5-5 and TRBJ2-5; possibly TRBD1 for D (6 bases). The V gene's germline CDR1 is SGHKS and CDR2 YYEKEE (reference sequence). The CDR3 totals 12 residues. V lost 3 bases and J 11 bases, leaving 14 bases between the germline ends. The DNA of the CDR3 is TGTGCCAGCAGCTCACAGGGAACCAAGCAGTACTTC. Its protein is CASSSQGTKQYF.

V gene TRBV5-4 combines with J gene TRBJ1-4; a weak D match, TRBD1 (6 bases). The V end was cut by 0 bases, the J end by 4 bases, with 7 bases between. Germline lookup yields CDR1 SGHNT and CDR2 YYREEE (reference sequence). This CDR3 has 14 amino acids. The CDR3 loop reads CASSLGGLNEKLFF. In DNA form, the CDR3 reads TGTGCCAGCAGCTTGGGGGGGCTTAATGAAAAACTGTTTTTT.

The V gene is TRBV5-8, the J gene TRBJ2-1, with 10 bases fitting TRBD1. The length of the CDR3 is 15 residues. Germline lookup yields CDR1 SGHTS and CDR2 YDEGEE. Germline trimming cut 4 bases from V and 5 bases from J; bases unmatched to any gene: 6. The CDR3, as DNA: TGTGCCAGCAGCAGCGGGACAGGGGAAAACAATGAGCAGTTCTTC. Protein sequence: CASSSGTGENNEQFF.

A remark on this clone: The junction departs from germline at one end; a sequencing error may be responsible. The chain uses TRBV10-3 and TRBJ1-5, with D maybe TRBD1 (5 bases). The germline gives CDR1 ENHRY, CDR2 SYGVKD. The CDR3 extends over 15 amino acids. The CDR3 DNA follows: TGTACCATCAGAGGAGCAGGGTCCGCTAATCAGCCCCAGCATTTT. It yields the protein CTIRGAGSANQPQHF.

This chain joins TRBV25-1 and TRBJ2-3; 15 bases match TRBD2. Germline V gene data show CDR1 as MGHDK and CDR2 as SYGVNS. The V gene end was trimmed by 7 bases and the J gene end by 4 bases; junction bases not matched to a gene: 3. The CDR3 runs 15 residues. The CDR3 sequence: CASKGLAGGPDTQYF. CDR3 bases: TGTGCCAGCAAGGGACTAGCGGGGGGTCCAGATACGCAGTATTTT. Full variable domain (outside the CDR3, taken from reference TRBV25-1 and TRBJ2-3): EADIYQTPRYLVIGTGKKITLECSQTMGHDKMYWYQQDPGMELHLIHYSYGVNSTEKGDLSSESTVSRIRTEHFPLTLESARPSHTSQYLCASKGLAGGPDTQYFGPGTRLTVL.

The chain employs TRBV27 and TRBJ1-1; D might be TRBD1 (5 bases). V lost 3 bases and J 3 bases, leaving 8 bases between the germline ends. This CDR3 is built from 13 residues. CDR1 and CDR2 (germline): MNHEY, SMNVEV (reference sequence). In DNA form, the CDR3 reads TGTGCCAGCAGTTTGATCAGGGACACTGAAGCTTTCTTT. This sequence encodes CASSLIRDTEAFF.

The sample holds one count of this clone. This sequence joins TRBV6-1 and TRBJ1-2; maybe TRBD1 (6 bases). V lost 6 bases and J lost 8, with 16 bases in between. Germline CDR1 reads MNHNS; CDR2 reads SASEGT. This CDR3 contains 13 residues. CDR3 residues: CASSQHREGGYTF. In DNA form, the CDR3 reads TGTGCCAGCAGCCAGCACAGGGAGGGCGGCTACACCTTC.

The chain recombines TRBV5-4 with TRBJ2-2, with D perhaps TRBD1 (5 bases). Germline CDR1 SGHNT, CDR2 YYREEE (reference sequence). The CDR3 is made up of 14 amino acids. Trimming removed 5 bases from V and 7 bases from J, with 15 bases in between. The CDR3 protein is CASRNQGSDGELFF. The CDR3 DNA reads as TGTGCCAGCAGAAATCAGGGTTCCGACGGGGAGCTGTTTTTT.

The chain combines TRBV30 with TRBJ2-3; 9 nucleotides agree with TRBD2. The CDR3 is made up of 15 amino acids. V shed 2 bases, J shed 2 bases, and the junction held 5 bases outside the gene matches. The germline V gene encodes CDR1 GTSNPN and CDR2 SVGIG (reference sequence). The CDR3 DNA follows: TGTGCCTGGAGTTCGTTAGCGGGGGTCACAGATACGCAGTATTTT. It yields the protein CAWSSLAGVTDTQYF.

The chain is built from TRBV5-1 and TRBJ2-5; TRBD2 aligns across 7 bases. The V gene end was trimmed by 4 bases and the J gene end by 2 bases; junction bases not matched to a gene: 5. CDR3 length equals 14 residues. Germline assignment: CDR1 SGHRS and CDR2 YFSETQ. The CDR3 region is CASSPGGSQETQYF. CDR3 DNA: TGCGCCAGCAGCCCGGGGGGTTCGCAAGAGACCCAGTACTTC.

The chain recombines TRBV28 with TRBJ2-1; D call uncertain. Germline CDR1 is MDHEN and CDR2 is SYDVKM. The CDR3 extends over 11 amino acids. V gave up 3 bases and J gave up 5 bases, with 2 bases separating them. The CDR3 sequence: CASSFNNEQFF. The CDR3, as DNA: TGTGCCAGCAGTTTTAACAATGAGCAGTTCTTC.

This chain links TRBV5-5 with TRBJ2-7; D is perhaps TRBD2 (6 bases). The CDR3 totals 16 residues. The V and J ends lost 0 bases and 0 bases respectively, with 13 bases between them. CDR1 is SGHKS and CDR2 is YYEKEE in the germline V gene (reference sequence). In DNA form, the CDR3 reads TGTGCCAGCAGCTTGGCCGGGGGTTTCAGCTCCTACGAGCAGTACTTC. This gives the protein CASSLAGGFSSYEQYF.

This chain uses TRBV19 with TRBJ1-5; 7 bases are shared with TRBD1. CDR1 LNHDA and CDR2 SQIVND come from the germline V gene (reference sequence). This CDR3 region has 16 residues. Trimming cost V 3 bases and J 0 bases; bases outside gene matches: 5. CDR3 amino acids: CASSIGTVYSNQPQHF. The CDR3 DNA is TGTGCCAGTAGTATTGGGACAGTCTATAGCAATCAGCCCCAGCATTTT.

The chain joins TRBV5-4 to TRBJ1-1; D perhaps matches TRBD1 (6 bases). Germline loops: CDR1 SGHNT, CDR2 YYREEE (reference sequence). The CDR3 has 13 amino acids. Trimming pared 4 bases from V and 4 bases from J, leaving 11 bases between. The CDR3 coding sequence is TGTGCCAGCAGCCAGACAGGTAGCACTGAAGCTTTCTTT. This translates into CASSQTGSTEAFF.

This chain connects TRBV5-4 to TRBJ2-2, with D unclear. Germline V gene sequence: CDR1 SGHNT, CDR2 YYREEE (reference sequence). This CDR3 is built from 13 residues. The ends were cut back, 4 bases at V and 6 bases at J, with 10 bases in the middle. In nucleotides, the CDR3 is TGTGCCAGCAGCATGTCAGGCGCCGGGGAGCTGTTTTTT. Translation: CASSMSGAGELFF.

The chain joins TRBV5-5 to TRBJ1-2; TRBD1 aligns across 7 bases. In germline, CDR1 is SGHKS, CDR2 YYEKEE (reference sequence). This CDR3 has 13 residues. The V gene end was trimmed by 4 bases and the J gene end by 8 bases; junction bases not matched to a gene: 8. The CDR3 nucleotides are TGTGCCAGCAGCCGCGACAGGGAGTGGGGCTACACCTTC. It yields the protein CASSRDREWGYTF. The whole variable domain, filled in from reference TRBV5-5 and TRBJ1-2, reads DAGVTQSPTHLIKTRGQQVTLRCSPISGHKSVSWYQQVLGQGPQFIFQYYEKEERGRGNFPDRFSARQFPNYSSELNVNALLLGDSALYLCASSRDREWGYTFGSGTRLTVV.